The 16 T cell receptor beta chains reported below all come from one sample, sequenced in a study of T cell repertoires in cytomegalovirus infection. Their target antigens are unknown. TCRdb reprocessed the reads with MiXCR, giving one entry per CDR3 protein. The repertoire consists of about 280,000 distinct CDR3 sequences, with roughly 21% occurring once and the leading ten covering 15% to 20%. The material sequenced was cultured PBMCs, taken from culture after CMV antigen stimulation. Receptor source: a human donor in good health (CMV status not recorded). Some clones in this sample may be carry-over from other donors' samples.

The rearrangement uses TRBV20-1 and TRBJ2-1, with 13 bases lining up with TRBD2. This CDR3 has 15 residues. Germline CDR1 DFQATT, CDR2 SNEGSKA (reference sequence). V trimming: 6 bases; J trimming: 0 bases; junction bases outside the gene matches: 2. CDR3 DNA: TGCAGTGCCCGGACTAGCGGGAGCTCCTACAATGAGCAGTTCTTC. It encodes CSARTSGSSYNEQFF.

This clonotype was detected ten times or more. V usage is TRBV7-2 and J usage is TRBJ2-1, with a tentative D call TRBD1 (6 bases). The V end was cut by 3 bases, the J end by 7 bases, with 22 bases between. CDR3 size: 17 residues. Germline CDR1 reads SGHTA; CDR2 reads FQGNSA. CDR3 sequence (DNA): TGTGCCAGCAGCTTCCCTATGTGGGGGCCTGGGTCGAATGAGCAGTTCTTC. Translating gives CASSFPMWGPGSNEQFF.

In its sample, this clonotype was seen many times. The chain carries TRBV7-8 and TRBJ1-1; D remains ambiguous. Per the germline V gene, CDR1 is SGHVS and CDR2 is FQNEAQ. V was trimmed by 5 bases and J by 1 base, leaving 17 bases between them. The length of the CDR3 is 16 residues. CDR3 nucleotide sequence: TGTGCCAGCAGCAGCTGGGGTCTGGGCGGGAACACTGAAGCTTTCTTT. Its translation is CASSSWGLGGNTEAFF.

The genes are TRBV2 and TRBJ2-7; possible D gene TRBD2, 6 bases. Germline V lookup: CDR1 SNHLY, CDR2 FYNNEI. This CDR3 spans 14 amino acids. V shed 7 bases and J shed 3 bases, with 16 bases lying between them. The CDR3 loop reads CASTDGTRDYEQYF. The CDR3 DNA sequence: TGTGCCAGCACGGACGGGACTCGAGACTACGAGCAGTACTTC.

The V and J genes are TRBV13 and TRBJ1-1, with D tentatively TRBD1 (6 bases). This CDR3 is built from 16 residues. Germline V gene data show CDR1 as PRHDT and CDR2 as FYEKMQ (reference sequence). V was cut by 1 base and J by 3 bases, with 15 bases left in between. CDR3 in amino acids: CASSLAGAPMYTEAFF. In DNA form, the CDR3 reads TGTGCCAGCAGCTTAGCGGGGGCGCCTATGTACACTGAAGCTTTCTTT. The full variable domain, rest sourced from reference TRBV13 and TRBJ1-1, is AAGVIQSPRHLIKEKRETATLKCYPIPRHDTVYWYQQGPGQDPQFLISFYEKMQSDKGSIPDRFSAQQFSDYHSELNMSSLELGDSALYFCASSLAGAPMYTEAFFGQGTRLTVV.

J is TRBJ2-2 and V is TRBV28; perhaps TRBD1 as D (6 bases). With 8 bases removed from V and 3 bases from J, the gap between germline ends came to 16 bases. The CDR3 is made up of 15 amino acids. Germline CDR1 and CDR2: MDHEN and SYDVKM. The CDR3 bases are TGTGCCAGCGGCCATGGGCAGGGGTACACCGGGGAGCTGTTTTTT. Its translation: CASGHGQGYTGELFF.

This clonotype was seen only a few times. The chain recombines TRBV5-6 with TRBJ2-1, with D unclear. CDR1 is SGHDT and CDR2 is YYEEEE in the germline V gene. CDR3 length: 15 residues. V was clipped by 4 bases and J by 5 bases, with 16 bases between them. The CDR3 sequence: CASSPPPSWDNEQFF. The CDR3 nucleotides are TGTGCCAGCAGCCCACCCCCCTCCTGGGACAATGAGCAGTTCTTC.

This clonotype turned up a few times. The V call is TRBV20-1, the J call TRBJ2-1; D perhaps matches TRBD2 (6 bases). The V gene's germline CDR1 is DFQATT and CDR2 SNEGSKA (reference sequence). Between the trimmed V and J ends, which lost 8 bases and 0 bases, there was a span of 14 bases. This CDR3 is 14 amino acids long. The CDR3 sequence is CSSASVGSYNEQFF. In DNA, the CDR3 is TGCAGTTCCGCTAGCGTAGGCTCCTACAATGAGCAGTTCTTC.

The J gene is TRBJ1-4, the V gene TRBV12-3 or TRBV12-4; D is possibly TRBD1 (6 bases). V was clipped by 5 bases and J by 0 bases, with 10 bases between them. The CDR3 is 15 amino acids. CDR3 loop: CASSTTGPTNEKLFF. The CDR3 DNA sequence: TGTGCCAGCAGTACTACAGGGCCAACTAATGAAAAACTGTTTTTT.

The chain employs TRBV5-1 and TRBJ2-7; TRBD2 agrees at 9 bases. The trim removed 0 bases at V and 2 bases at J, leaving 9 bases unmatched. Germline V gene lookup returns CDR1 SGHRS and CDR2 YFSETQ. The CDR3 totals 17 residues. Written as DNA, the CDR3 is TGCGCCAGCAGCTTGGTGGTAGCGGGGGAGCAAACCTACGAGCAGTACTTC. It yields the protein CASSLVVAGEQTYEQYF.

This clonotype was seen repeatedly, ten times or more. The rearrangement joins TRBV7-9 to TRBJ1-5, with 8 bases lining up with TRBD1. J lost 2 bases, V lost 3 bases, and 6 bases had no gene match. This CDR3 region has 16 residues. From germline, CDR1 is SEHNR and CDR2 FQNEAQ (reference sequence). The CDR3 protein is CASSFTGGVGNQPQHF. CDR3 sequence (DNA): TGTGCCAGCAGCTTCACAGGGGGAGTGGGCAATCAGCCCCAGCATTTT.

This clonotype was recorded at least ten times. The chain carries TRBV7-2 and TRBJ2-7; no clear D. Germline CDR1 SGHTA, CDR2 FQGNSA. The CDR3 is 14 amino acids. V lost 2 bases, J lost 1 base, and 9 bases lay in between. In DNA form, the CDR3 reads TGTGCCAGCAGCTTACTGGACCTGTCCTACGAGCAGTACTTC. Translation gives CASSLLDLSYEQYF.

This clonotype was found a few times. The chain employs TRBV28 and TRBJ1-4; tentative D call: TRBD1 (5 bases). Germline V gives CDR1 MDHEN, CDR2 SYDVKM. V gave up 6 bases and J gave up 8 bases, with 19 bases separating them. This CDR3 region has 15 residues. CDR3 loop: CASSSEGSAGEKLFF. The CDR3 bases are TGTGCCAGCAGCTCCGAGGGGTCGGCGGGAGAAAAACTGTTTTTT.

The gene calls are TRBV29-1 and TRBJ1-1; D gene unclear. This CDR3 is built from 12 residues. Germline V gene sequence: CDR1 SQVTM, CDR2 ANQGSEA. The V and J ends lost 4 bases and 3 bases respectively, with 9 bases between them. CDR3 loop: CSVGGVYTEAFF. In DNA, the CDR3 is TGCAGCGTTGGTGGGGTGTACACTGAAGCTTTCTTT. Combining the CDR3 with reference TRBV29-1 and TRBJ1-1 gives the whole variable domain SAVISQKPSRDICQRGTSLTIQCQVDSQVTMMFWYRQQPGQSLTLIATANQGSEATYESGFVIDKFPISRPNLTFSTLTVSNMSPEDSSIYLCSVGGVYTEAFFGQGTRLTVV.

This clonotype has just one count. The gene calls are TRBV28 and TRBJ2-7; D is perhaps TRBD2 (6 bases). The germline V gene encodes CDR1 MDHEN and CDR2 SYDVKM. There are 15 residues in the CDR3. Trimming cost V 1 base and J 6 bases, with 16 bases left between them. For the CDR3, the DNA is TGTGCCAGCAGTTTATTAGCGGCCCAGCCCGGCGAGCAGTACTTC. Residues: CASSLLAAQPGEQYF.

Many counts were recorded for this clonotype. CDR3 sequence reads: CASSLTLAGGKETQYF. Here the CDR3 DNA reads TGTGCCAGCAGCTTAACCTTGGCGGGGGGTAAAGAGACCCAGTACTTC. The V gene is TRBV7-2, the J gene TRBJ2-5; 8 nucleotides agree with TRBD2. This CDR3 has 16 residues. In germline, CDR1 is SGHTA, CDR2 FQGNSA. The V gene end was trimmed by 2 bases and the J gene end by 3 bases; junction bases not matched to a gene: 8.